One sample yielded the 31 T cell receptor beta chains listed below, sequenced in a study of blood T cell repertoires in COVID-19. Libraries were prepared by immunoSEQ multiplex PCR; TCRdb keeps only in-frame clonotypes and omits some of them. Of over 150,000 clones listed, approximately 90% were seen once; the top ten hold over 15%. Sequencing was done on a sample of peripheral blood. These receptors were taken from a man aged 50-59 years with COVID-19, enrolled during active disease.

The chain uses TRBV18 and TRBJ2-7, with 13 bases matching TRBD2. With V trimmed by 3 bases and J by 4 bases, 6 bases remained unmatched. The CDR3 contains 16 residues. Germline loops: CDR1 KGHSH, CDR2 LQKENI. CDR3 DNA: TGTGCCAGCTCACCCCCGGGACTAGCGGGAAGATACGAGCAGTACTTC. It encodes CASSPPGLAGRYEQYF. Complete variable domain (other parts from reference TRBV18 and TRBJ2-7): NAGVMQNPRHLVRRRGQEARLRCSPMKGHSHVYWYRQLPEEGLKFMVYLQKENIIDESGMPKERFSAEFPKEGPSILRIQQVVRGDSAAYFCASSPPGLAGRYEQYFGPGTRLTVT.

The chain employs TRBV7-9 and TRBJ2-7, with 15 positions matching TRBD2. V lost 5 bases to trimming and J lost 6 bases; unmatched junction nucleotides: 8. Germline V gives CDR1 SEHNR, CDR2 FQNEAQ (reference sequence). The CDR3 totals 16 residues. The CDR3 loop reads CASSPRWTSGRGEQYF. CDR3 sequence (DNA): TGTGCCAGCAGCCCCAGGTGGACTAGCGGGAGGGGCGAGCAGTACTTC. Supplemented by reference TRBV7-9 and TRBJ2-7, the full variable domain reads DTGVSQNPRHKITKRGQNVTFRCDPISEHNRLYWYRQTLGQGPEFLTYFQNEAQLEKSRLLSDRFSAERPKGSFSTLEIQRTEQGDSAMYLCASSPRWTSGRGEQYFGPGTRLTVT.

This chain connects TRBV28 to TRBJ2-3, with 7 nucleotides matching TRBD1. Germline loops: CDR1 MDHEN, CDR2 SYDVKM. The CDR3 runs to 13 residues. Germline trimming cut 6 bases from V and 4 bases from J; bases unmatched to any gene: 4. This chain's CDR3 is CASRSQGSDTQYF. DNA of the CDR3: TGTGCCAGCAGGTCACAGGGGTCAGATACGCAGTATTTT.

Only a few counts were recorded for this clone. J is TRBJ2-7 and V is TRBV19; D call uncertain. This CDR3 contains 14 residues. Germline V CDR1 and CDR2: LNHDA, SQIVND (reference sequence). V lost 3 bases and J lost 1, with 10 bases in between. This chain's CDR3 is CASSIDTMSYEQYF. Here the CDR3 DNA reads TGTGCCAGTAGTATTGACACGATGTCCTACGAGCAGTACTTC. Filled out from reference TRBV19 and TRBJ2-7, the complete variable domain reads DGGITQSPKYLFRKEGQNVTLSCEQNLNHDAMYWYRQDPGQGLRLIYYSQIVNDFQKGDIAEGYSVSREKKESFPLTVTSAQKNPTAFYLCASSIDTMSYEQYFGPGTRLTVT.

This sequence joins TRBV5-5 and TRBJ1-2; D is uncertain. V was cut by 0 bases and J by 5 bases, with 8 bases left in between. CDR1 and CDR2 (germline): SGHKS, YYEKEE (reference sequence). The CDR3 has 13 amino acids. DNA for the CDR3: TGTGCCAGCAGCTTGGATCCGGGGTATGGCTACACCTTC. It encodes CASSLDPGYGYTF.

The count of this clone is one. This chain connects TRBV5-1 to TRBJ2-3; 10 positions match TRBD2. The CDR3 runs to 16 residues. V lost 0 bases, J lost 3 bases, and 4 bases stayed unmatched. CDR1 and CDR2 from the germline V gene are SGHRS and YFSETQ. The CDR3: CASSLERGGVTDTQYF. In DNA form, the CDR3 reads TGCGCCAGCAGCTTGGAGCGGGGGGGAGTGACAGATACGCAGTATTTT.

The chain carries TRBV5-1 and TRBJ1-6; 7 nucleotides match TRBD1. The V and J ends lost 0 bases and 9 bases, in that order; junction bases with no gene match: 9. CDR1 is SGHRS and CDR2 is YFSETQ in the germline V gene. CDR3 length: 16 amino acids. CDR3 in DNA: TGCGCCAGCAGCTTGGCCGGACGGCAGGGGGGTTCACCCCTCCACTTT. Residues: CASSLAGRQGGSPLHF.

The chain couples TRBV7-9 to TRBJ2-5; weak D call: TRBD1 (5 bases). Deletions cut 8 bases from V and 5 bases from J, with 21 bases between. Germline lookup yields CDR1 SEHNR and CDR2 FQNEAQ (reference sequence). The CDR3 has 15 residues. The CDR3 sequence: CASGSRVGAPETQYF. The CDR3 nucleotides are TGTGCCAGCGGAAGCCGGGTAGGGGCCCCGGAGACCCAGTACTTC.

The V and J genes are TRBV30 and TRBJ1-3, with TRBD1 matching 10 bases. This CDR3 region has 15 residues. V dropped 5 bases and J dropped 1; count of bases not matched to a gene: 5. Per germline, CDR1 GTSNPN and CDR2 SVGIG (reference sequence). CDR3 DNA: TGTGCCTGGGACAGGGGGCTGTCGTCTGGAAACACCATATATTTT. Its protein is CAWDRGLSSGNTIYF. The full variable domain, its missing parts supplied by reference TRBV30 and TRBJ1-3, is SQTIHQWPATLVQPVGSPLSLECTVEGTSNPNLYWYRQAAGRGLQLLFYSVGIGQISSEVPQNLSASRPQDRQFILSSKKLLLSDSGFYLCAWDRGLSSGNTIYFGEGSWLTVV.

In its sample, this clone was seen once. This chain connects TRBV3-1 (or the pseudogene TRBV3-2) to TRBJ2-7, with D perhaps TRBD1 (6 bases). The CDR3 extends over 15 amino acids. Germline loops: CDR1 LGHDT, CDR2 YNNKEL (reference sequence). Trimming left V 4 bases short and J 1 base short, with 14 bases between. CDR3 nucleotide sequence: TGTGCCAGCAGCCCACCAGGGGCGAGGTCCTACGAGCAGTACTTC. This codes for CASSPPGARSYEQYF.

This clone occurred once. This chain joins TRBV7-6 and TRBJ1-3, with 8 bases identical to TRBD1. The CDR3 spans 17 residues. The ends lost 0 bases at V and 0 bases at J; junction bases unmatched: 4. Germline CDR1 SGHVS, CDR2 FNYEAQ. CDR3 amino acids: CASSLALTGGSGNTIYF. CDR3 in DNA: TGTGCCAGCAGCTTAGCCCTAACAGGGGGCTCTGGAAACACCATATATTTT.

About this clone: Other DNA sequences in this specimen translate into the identical CDR3. The rearrangement links TRBV5-1 to TRBJ2-2; D gene uncertain. The CDR3 consists of 15 residues. Between the trimmed V and J ends, which lost 0 bases and 2 bases, there was a span of 8 bases. CDR1 is SGHRS and CDR2 is YFSETQ in the germline V gene. The CDR3 sequence is CASSLGAANTGELFF. CDR3 DNA: TGCGCCAGCAGCTTGGGGGCAGCTAACACCGGGGAGCTGTTTTTT.

The chain carries TRBV5-8 and TRBJ1-1; no clear D. V lost 4 bases to trimming and J lost 5 bases, with 27 bases between them. Germline values: CDR1 SGHTS, CDR2 YDEGEE. This CDR3 has 18 amino acids. The CDR3 DNA follows: TGTGCCAGCAGCCCCCCGGCAGGTTGGCGGGCCCCGGGGACTGAAGCTTTCTTT. Translating gives CASSPPAGWRAPGTEAFF.

The rearrangement links TRBV18 to TRBJ2-3, with D perhaps matching TRBD2 (7 bases). The CDR3 consists of 17 residues. CDR1 is KGHSH, CDR2 LQKENI, per germline. V was pared by 3 bases and J by 5 bases, with 21 bases between. For the CDR3, the DNA is TGTGCCAGCTCACCTCACGGCGCTGGAGGGGGGGGAGATACGCAGTATTTT. Its translation: CASSPHGAGGGGDTQYF.

The rearrangement joins TRBV5-1 to TRBJ2-1, with 8 bases fitting TRBD2. This CDR3 spans 15 amino acids. With 0 bases clipped from V and 7 bases from J, the junction kept 6 bases outside the gene matches. In germline, CDR1 is SGHRS, CDR2 YFSETQ. CDR3 nucleotide sequence: TGCGCCAGCAGCTTGGTACGGGGGGGCCATAATGAGCAGTTCTTC. Its protein product is CASSLVRGGHNEQFF.

The chain employs TRBV5-6 and TRBJ2-2; D possibly corresponds to TRBD2 (6 bases). V was clipped by 6 bases and J by 4 bases, with 13 bases between them. Per the germline V gene, CDR1 is SGHDT and CDR2 is YYEEEE. This CDR3 comprises 14 residues. The CDR3 region has the DNA TGTGCCAGCAACCATGGAGGGTCCACCGGGGAGCTGTTTTTT. Encoded protein: CASNHGGSTGELFF.

The V gene is TRBV19, the J gene TRBJ2-6; maybe TRBD1 (6 bases). Germline-derived CDR1 and CDR2 are LNHDA and SQIVND (reference sequence). This CDR3 has 16 amino acids. V lost 6 bases and J lost 0, with 12 bases in between. CDR3 loop: CASSPNRVSGANVLTF. CDR3 bases: TGTGCCAGTAGCCCAAACAGGGTCTCTGGGGCCAACGTCCTGACTTTC.

The gene calls are TRBV7-2 and TRBJ2-3, with a possible D match to TRBD1 (6 bases). Germline CDR1 and CDR2: SGHTA and FQGNSA. The CDR3 runs to 13 residues. Trimming stripped 5 bases from V and 7 bases from J, with 13 bases between. The CDR3 region has the DNA TGTGCCAGCAGCCCCCCCGACAGGAATACGCAGTATTTT. Translating it yields CASSPPDRNTQYF.

V is TRBV29-1 and J is TRBJ2-5, with D hard to call. The V end lost 2 bases, the J end lost 2 bases, and 6 bases lay between the germline ends. Germline V gene lookup returns CDR1 SQVTM and CDR2 ANQGSEA. The CDR3 sequence is 12 residues long. The CDR3 nucleotides read TGCAGCGTTGAACGGAGACAAGAGACCCAGTACTTC. The encoded protein is CSVERRQETQYF. Looking up the rest from reference TRBV29-1 and TRBJ2-5 gives the full variable domain: SAVISQKPSRDICQRGTSLTIQCQVDSQVTMMFWYRQQPGQSLTLIATANQGSEATYESGFVIDKFPISRPNLTFSTLTVSNMSPEDSSIYLCSVERRQETQYFGPGTRLLVL.

This chain uses TRBV5-1 with TRBJ2-3, with D unclear. V was clipped by 5 bases and J by 6 bases, with 16 bases between them. Germline V lookup: CDR1 SGHRS, CDR2 YFSETQ. The CDR3 extends over 14 amino acids. This CDR3 reads CASSRVGHPDTQYF. CDR3 nucleotides: TGCGCCAGCAGTCGGGTCGGCCATCCCGATACGCAGTATTTT.

The V and J genes are TRBV5-4 and TRBJ2-5; a weak D match, TRBD1 (6 bases). The CDR3 covers 13 residues. CDR1 is SGHNT, CDR2 YYREEE, per germline (reference sequence). Trimming took off 4 bases at V and 5 bases at J, with 12 bases between the two ends. The DNA of the CDR3 is TGTGCCAGCAGCGGGGACACTAAGGAGACCCAGTACTTC. Its translation is CASSGDTKETQYF.

The sample holds one count of this clone. J is TRBJ2-1 and V is TRBV7-2; possibly TRBD2 for D (7 bases). V dropped 8 bases and J dropped 1 base, with 12 bases sitting between them. CDR1 SGHTA and CDR2 FQGNSA come from the germline V gene. The CDR3 contains 14 residues. The CDR3 coding sequence is TGTGCCAGCCATAAGGGGGGGTCCTACAATGAGCAGTTCTTC. It translates to CASHKGGSYNEQFF.

This chain joins TRBV24-1 and TRBJ2-2, with TRBD1 matching over 10 bases. Germline V gives CDR1 KGHDR, CDR2 SFDVKD. V lost 7 bases, J lost 8 bases, and 6 bases stayed unmatched. The CDR3 sequence is 14 residues long. The CDR3 DNA is TGTGCCACCAGGGACAGGGGGGAAGTTGGGGAGCTGTTTTTT. Translating it yields CATRDRGEVGELFF.

The chain links TRBV2 to TRBJ1-5; 7 bases map to TRBD1. Per the germline V gene, CDR1 is SNHLY and CDR2 is FYNNEI. This CDR3 comprises 15 residues. The V and J ends lost 8 bases and 6 bases, in that order; junction bases with no gene match: 13. The DNA of the CDR3 is TGTGCCAGCTTACCACAGGGGTCCGCGGGTCAGCCCCAGCATTTT. It translates to CASLPQGSAGQPQHF. The full variable domain, completed using reference TRBV2 and TRBJ1-5, is EPEVTQTPSHQVTQMGQEVILRCVPISNHLYFYWYRQILGQKVEFLVSFYNNEISEKSEIFDDQFSVERPDGSNFTLKIRSTKLEDSAMYFCASLPQGSAGQPQHFGDGTRLSIL.

The V call is TRBV19, the J call TRBJ1-1; 8 bases are a match to TRBD1. CDR3 length: 14 residues. The V and J ends lost 6 bases and 0 bases, in that order; junction bases with no gene match: 3. CDR1 is LNHDA and CDR2 is SQIVND in the germline V gene (reference sequence). CDR3 DNA: TGTGCCAGTAGACCGGACAGGGTGAACACTGAAGCTTTCTTT. Encoded protein: CASRPDRVNTEAFF.

This rearrangement joins TRBV20-1 to TRBJ2-1, with D perhaps TRBD2 (5 bases). Trimming cost V 3 bases and J 4 bases, with 16 bases left between them. Germline V gene sequence: CDR1 DFQATT, CDR2 SNEGSKA (reference sequence). The CDR3 contains 15 residues. As DNA, the CDR3 is TGCAGTGCTAGTCTGAGGAGCGGCCAGTACAATGAGCAGTTCTTC. Residues: CSASLRSGQYNEQFF.

This clone was counted a single time. The genes are TRBV3-1 (or the pseudogene TRBV3-2) and TRBJ1-1; no firm D call. The germline V gene encodes CDR1 LGHDT and CDR2 YNNKEL (reference sequence). V was pared by 1 base and J by 10 bases, with 10 bases between. This CDR3 is built from 12 residues. In nucleotides, the CDR3 is TGTGCCAGCAGCCAAGGCGGAGGCAGAGCTTTCTTT. This translates into CASSQGGGRAFF.

The CDR3 region is CASSLGGTRGYTF. Here the CDR3 DNA reads TGTGCCAGCAGTTTGGGGGGTACGAGGGGCTACACCTTC. This sequence joins TRBV27 and TRBJ1-2, with a weak D call TRBD1 (5 bases). CDR3 size: 13 residues. Germline lookup yields CDR1 MNHEY and CDR2 SMNVEV (reference sequence). V was pared by 3 bases and J by 8 bases, with 13 bases between.

The V call is TRBV5-4, the J call TRBJ2-5; 9 bases align to TRBD1. Germline loops: CDR1 SGHNT, CDR2 YYREEE (reference sequence). The CDR3 contains 14 residues. V was pared by 4 bases and J by 5 bases, with 6 bases of the junction left unmatched. The CDR3 loop reads CASSPGQGSETQYF. Written as DNA, the CDR3 is TGTGCCAGCAGCCCGGGACAGGGTTCGGAGACCCAGTACTTC.

The chain links TRBV7-2 to TRBJ1-2; no firm D call. Germline CDR1 is SGHTA and CDR2 is FQGNSA. Trimming removed 10 bases at V and 10 bases at J, with 25 bases between. This CDR3 has 14 residues. CDR3: CATRGSGGFSDYTF. Here the CDR3 DNA reads TGTGCCACGCGGGGTTCCGGCGGGTTCTCAGACTACACCTTC.

This clone was found once. This sequence joins TRBV27 and TRBJ2-5, with 7 nucleotides matching TRBD1. The CDR3 extends over 13 amino acids. Per germline, CDR1 MNHEY and CDR2 SMNVEV (reference sequence). Germline trimming cut 3 bases from V and 5 bases from J; bases unmatched to any gene: 3. CDR3 amino acids: CASSLTGSETQYF. The CDR3 nucleotides are TGTGCCAGCAGTTTGACAGGGTCGGAGACCCAGTACTTC.